These T cell receptor beta chains were read from a single sample in a study of blood T cell repertoires in COVID-19. The table came from immunoSEQ multiplex PCR; TCRdb's copy has only in-frame clones and leaves some out. The sample yields 180,000 or so clones, 80% seen once. The sequenced material came from PBMCs or T cells enriched from blood (not recorded which). These TCRs come from a man in his sixties who had been exposed to COVID-19. Both conserved end residues are part of each CDR3. The order of the fields is clone size, D gene, J gene, V gene, CDR3 protein, CDR3 DNA. The D gene is left open where the match is weak. A row's size may be missing; if present it is once, few, many or a size class.

clone_size: many
d_call: NA
j_call: TRBJ1-4
v_call: TRBV19
cdr3_aa: CASRQDRATNEKLFF
cdr3_nt: TGTGCCAGTAGGCAGGACAGAGCGACTAATGAAAAACTGTTTTTT

clone_size: once
d_call: NA
j_call: TRBJ2-7
v_call: TRBV29-1
cdr3_aa: CSVETGTPPLEQYF
cdr3_nt: TGCAGCGTTGAAACCGGGACACCCCCGCTCGAGCAGTACTTC

clone_size: NA
d_call: NA
j_call: TRBJ2-2
v_call: TRBV6-6
cdr3_aa: CASRGRGTGELFF
cdr3_nt: TGTGCCAGCAGGGGTAGAGGCACCGGGGAGCTGTTTTTT

clone_size: few
d_call: TRBD1
j_call: TRBJ1-5
v_call: TRBV7-9
cdr3_aa: CASSLAPTGGPQPQHF
cdr3_nt: TGTGCCAGCAGCTTAGCGCCGACAGGGGGCCCTCAGCCCCAGCATTTT

clone_size: once
d_call: NA
j_call: TRBJ2-3
v_call: TRBV7-3
cdr3_aa: CASSSRGSSTDTQYF
cdr3_nt: TGTGCCAGCAGCTCTCGAGGGTCTAGCACAGATACGCAGTATTTT

clone_size: few
d_call: NA
j_call: TRBJ1-6
v_call: TRBV28
cdr3_aa: CASSTQTGINSPLHF
cdr3_nt: TGTGCCAGCAGTACCCAAACAGGGATCAATTCACCCCTCCACTTT

clone_size: NA
d_call: NA
j_call: TRBJ2-7
v_call: TRBV5-1
cdr3_aa: CASSLELVPDEQYF
cdr3_nt: TGCGCCAGCAGCTTGGAGTTGGTTCCGGACGAGCAGTACTTC

clone_size: NA
d_call: NA
j_call: TRBJ1-4
v_call: TRBV5-5
cdr3_aa: CASSFGGTNEKLFF
cdr3_nt: TGTGCCAGCAGCTTTGGGGGGACTAATGAAAAACTGTTTTTT

clone_size: NA
d_call: NA
j_call: TRBJ1-4
v_call: TRBV5-4
cdr3_aa: CASSLDEGGLFF
cdr3_nt: TGTGCCAGCAGCTTGGATGAGGGAGGGCTGTTTTTT

clone_size: many
d_call: NA
j_call: TRBJ1-1
v_call: TRBV5-4
cdr3_aa: CASSLPGERTEAFF
cdr3_nt: TGTGCCAGCAGCTTGCCAGGGGAGAGGACTGAAGCTTTCTTT

clone_size: NA
d_call: NA
j_call: TRBJ1-2
v_call: TRBV6-5
cdr3_aa: CASSYTGVYGYTF
cdr3_nt: TGTGCCAGCAGTTACACTGGTGTCTATGGCTACACCTTC

clone_size: NA
d_call: NA
j_call: TRBJ2-7
v_call: TRBV25-1
cdr3_aa: CASSVQGIGEQYF
cdr3_nt: TGTGCCAGCAGTGTACAGGGAATCGGCGAGCAGTACTTC

clone_size: few
d_call: NA
j_call: TRBJ2-1
v_call: TRBV5-6
cdr3_aa: CASRFWANSYNEQFF
cdr3_nt: TGTGCCAGCAGGTTCTGGGCCAACTCCTACAATGAGCAGTTCTTC